The 25 T cell receptor beta chains below all came from one sample that was sequenced in a study of vaccination and CD4 T cells after COVID-19. An Oncomine TCR Beta short-read assay was used to sequence the DNA from cultured CD4+ T cells. From the PCR reads, TCRdb called clonotypes with MiXCR, one entry per CDR3 protein. Of more than 2,000 distinct CDR3 sequences listed, roughly 20% are singletons. Their antigen targets remain unknown. Documented treatment: roughly ten-day PBMC culture with coronavirus spike peptide pools or control peptides (ViraFEST assay). The unexposed donor's CD4+ T cells were collected before the COVID-19 pandemic (2011-2018). Sequenced material: CD4+ T cells from blood, cultured in vitro. The receptors were gathered from a human donor in good health.

This clonotype was counted a few times. The chain employs TRBV12-3 or TRBV12-4 and TRBJ2-5, with 10 bases identical to TRBD2. V shed 4 bases, J shed 4 bases, and the junction held 21 bases outside the gene matches. This CDR3 contains 20 residues. This CDR3 reads CASSSSGAGGEVGAPETQYF. CDR3 DNA: TGTGCCAGCAGTTCGTCCGGAGCGGGGGGGGAGGTCGGGGCCCCAGAGACCCAGTACTTC.

The chain is built from TRBV7-8 and TRBJ2-7; TRBD1 agrees at 7 bases. V lost 0 bases and J lost 3; bases outside the gene matches: 5. This CDR3 region has 15 residues. Germline CDR1 is SGHVS and CDR2 is FQNEAQ. The CDR3 DNA reads TGTGCCAGCAGCTTAGCGTTAGCAGGGGGCTACGAGCAGTACTTC. Translation gives CASSLALAGGYEQYF.

Regarding this clonotype: The conserved phenylalanine or tryptophan is not found at the CDR3 terminus, so this likely reflects a read error. This chain uses TRBV9 with TRBJ2-5, with TRBD1 identical over 10 bases. Germline V gene data show CDR1 as SGDLS and CDR2 as YYNGEE. The CDR3 runs to 16 residues. The trim removed 0 bases at V and 6 bases at J, leaving 8 bases unmatched. CDR3 DNA: TGTGCCAGCAGCGTAGGCTCGAGGACAGGGGGTCAGACCCAGTACTTA. It encodes CASSVGSRTGGQTQYL.

This clonotype showed up just a few times. The CDR3 is CASSRDSTGTQYF. The CDR3 region has the DNA TGTGCCAGCAGCAGGGACTCCACGGGGACCCAGTACTTC. The chain links TRBV7-9 to TRBJ2-5; D is perhaps TRBD2 (6 bases). The CDR3 loop spans 13 amino acids. Germline lookup yields CDR1 SEHNR and CDR2 FQNEAQ (reference sequence). Trimming left V 5 bases short and J 7 bases short, with 14 bases between.

The V and J genes are TRBV5-4 and TRBJ2-7, with TRBD1 as a possible D gene (5 bases). The V end lost 2 bases, the J end lost 5 bases, and 17 bases lay between the germline ends. Germline V gene lookup returns CDR1 SGHNT and CDR2 YYREEE (reference sequence). The CDR3 consists of 15 residues. The CDR3 coding sequence is TGTGCCAGCAGCTTTACCCCCGGGCAGGGCCACGAGCAGTACTTC. Protein product: CASSFTPGQGHEQYF.

About this clonotype itself: At one of its ends the junction is not consistent with the germline gene, which may arise from a read error. The rearrangement uses TRBV5-1 and TRBJ1-2; 7 bases fit TRBD1. Germline-derived CDR1 and CDR2 are SGHRS and YFSETQ. This CDR3 has 14 amino acids. CDR3 amino acids: CTSSLAVSGGVITF. CDR3 coding DNA: TGCACCAGCAGCTTGGCCGTATCAGGGGGAGTGATCACCTTC.

Worth noting for this clonotype: A much larger clone is a single base away; this may be a read error. The chain carries TRBV6-1 and TRBJ2-5, with D possibly called TRBD1 or TRBD2 (6 bases each). The CDR3 runs 14 residues. V was trimmed by 6 bases and J by 5 bases, leaving 16 bases between them. Germline lookup yields CDR1 MNHNS and CDR2 SASEGT. Written as DNA, the CDR3 is TGTGCCAGCAGAGGCAGAGGGGGGACGGAGACCCAGTACTTC. This encodes CASRGRGGTETQYF.

This clonotype is deemed medium-sized. The chain couples TRBV7-9 to TRBJ1-2; possible D gene TRBD1, 6 bases. V lost 5 bases and J lost 3, with 13 bases in between. CDR1 and CDR2 from the germline V gene are SEHNR and FQNEAQ (reference sequence). There are 14 residues in the CDR3. This chain's CDR3 is CASSGGGAYYGYTF. The CDR3 bases are TGTGCCAGCAGCGGAGGGGGGGCCTACTATGGCTACACCTTC.

The chain recombines TRBV30 with TRBJ2-3, with TRBD2 matching over 9 bases. Unmatched junction bases numbered 13, after V lost 4 bases and J lost 5 bases. There are 16 residues in the CDR3. Germline V gene lookup returns CDR1 GTSNPN and CDR2 SVGIG (reference sequence). For the CDR3, the DNA is TGTGCCTGGACCATCCGTAACAGCGGGGGGATAGATACGCAGTATTTT. Translated, it gives CAWTIRNSGGIDTQYF.

This clonotype was detected only a few times. This chain uses TRBV18 with TRBJ2-5; 13 nucleotides line up with TRBD2. Germline values: CDR1 KGHSH, CDR2 LQKENI. The CDR3 is 15 residues long. The J segment lost 5 bases and the V segment lost 5 bases, leaving 5 bases of the junction unmatched. In nucleotides, the CDR3 is TGTGCCAGCTCAATGACTAGCGGGGGGTTGGAGACCCAGTACTTC. Translated: CASSMTSGGLETQYF. Full variable domain (rest looked up from reference TRBV18 and TRBJ2-5): NAGVMQNPRHLVRRRGQEARLRCSPMKGHSHVYWYRQLPEEGLKFMVYLQKENIIDESGMPKERFSAEFPKEGPSILRIQQVVRGDSAAYFCASSMTSGGLETQYFGPGTRLLVL.

This clonotype occurred a few times. The CDR3 region is CASSLDPIGEKLFF. The CDR3 DNA reads TGTGCCAGCAGTCTCGATCCAATCGGGGAAAAACTGTTTTTT. The J gene is TRBJ1-4, the V gene TRBV6-1; unclear D gene. V shed 5 bases and J shed 8 bases, with 15 bases lying between them. Germline V gene lookup returns CDR1 MNHNS and CDR2 SASEGT. There are 14 residues in the CDR3.

The chain combines TRBV29-1 with TRBJ2-5; D is unclear. CDR1 is SQVTM, CDR2 ANQGSEA, per germline. The CDR3 has 13 amino acids. With 1 base removed from V and 5 bases from J, the gap between germline ends came to 11 bases. CDR3 amino acids: CSVEAGLGETQYF. CDR3 DNA: TGCAGCGTTGAAGCCGGGTTAGGGGAGACCCAGTACTTC.

This clonotype was seen more than once but under ten times. The rearrangement uses TRBV29-1 and TRBJ1-2; D gene unclear. The ends were cut back, 1 base at V and 6 bases at J, with 6 bases in the middle. The CDR3 contains 11 residues. Germline V gives CDR1 SQVTM, CDR2 ANQGSEA. CDR3 in amino acids: CSVEGVHGYTF. The CDR3 nucleotides are TGCAGCGTTGAAGGGGTTCATGGCTACACCTTC.

The rearrangement joins TRBV20-1 to TRBJ1-1; tentative D call: TRBD1 (5 bases). The CDR3 totals 19 residues. Germline CDR1 reads DFQATT; CDR2 reads SNEGSKA (reference sequence). V was pared by 0 bases and J by 0 bases, with 23 bases between. The CDR3 loop reads CSARDKKFVVGGVNTEAFF. The CDR3 bases are TGCAGTGCTAGAGATAAGAAGTTCGTAGTCGGGGGGGTGAACACTGAAGCTTTCTTT.

This clonotype was detected only a few times. The chain combines TRBV2 with TRBJ2-6; D is perhaps TRBD1 (5 bases). The V end was cut by 3 bases, the J end by 2 bases, with 8 bases between. Germline lookup yields CDR1 SNHLY and CDR2 FYNNEI. The length of the CDR3 is 15 residues. The CDR3 protein is CASSDRATGANVLTF. The CDR3 nucleotides read TGTGCCAGCAGTGACAGGGCTACTGGGGCCAACGTCCTGACTTTC.

This clonotype was detected only a few times. The J gene is TRBJ2-3, the V gene TRBV28; 10 bases map to TRBD1. Germline CDR1 and CDR2: MDHEN and SYDVKM. CDR3 length equals 15 residues. V shed 2 bases and J 1 base; nucleotides not matched to a gene: 0. CDR3 bases: TGTGCCAGCAGTTTAGGGACAGGGGGCACAGATACGCAGTATTTT. It translates to CASSLGTGGTDTQYF.

By share, this clonotype counts as medium-sized. The chain links TRBV21-1 to TRBJ1-1; no check of the table's D call, TRBD1, against the DNA was made. TRBV21-1 is shown as a pseudogene. The CDR3 loop spans 15 amino acids. As DNA, the CDR3 is TGTGCCAGCAGCAAGTCTTCGGCCCCCGGCACTGAAGCTTTCTTT. This translates into CASSKSSAPGTEAFF.

The V call is TRBV7-9, the J call TRBJ2-1; tentative D call: TRBD2 (5 bases). The CDR3 totals 14 residues. Germline values: CDR1 SEHNR, CDR2 FQNEAQ (reference sequence). Deletions cut 1 base from V and 7 bases from J, with 11 bases between. This chain's CDR3 is CASSLGSAANEQFF. The CDR3 coding sequence is TGTGCCAGCAGCTTAGGTAGCGCGGCGAATGAGCAGTTCTTC.

Sample share makes this clonotype medium-sized. The V gene is TRBV6-1, the J gene TRBJ1-2; D call uncertain. The CDR3 is 12 residues long. Germline V lookup: CDR1 MNHNS, CDR2 SASEGT. V lost 2 bases and J lost 5, with 6 bases in between. CDR3 residues: CASSESKYGYTF. In DNA form, the CDR3 reads TGTGCCAGCAGTGAATCGAAATATGGCTACACCTTC.

This rearrangement joins TRBV19 to TRBJ2-5; no clear D gene. Between the trimmed V and J ends, which lost 1 base and 2 bases, there was a span of 14 bases. The CDR3 is 16 residues long. CDR1 is LNHDA, CDR2 SQIVND, per germline (reference sequence). The CDR3 DNA follows: TGTGCCAGTAGTATAGTAGGTTTTGAGATACAAGAGACCCAGTACTTC. Translated: CASSIVGFEIQETQYF.

This clonotype came up a few times. This chain connects TRBV2 to TRBJ1-2, with D hard to call. Per germline, CDR1 SNHLY and CDR2 FYNNEI. V shed 3 bases and J shed 2 bases, with 7 bases lying between them. CDR3 length: 13 residues. The CDR3 DNA follows: TGTGCCAGCAGTGATCAGGAGAACTATGGCTACACCTTC. Protein: CASSDQENYGYTF. Using reference TRBV2 and TRBJ1-2 for the parts outside the CDR3, the full variable domain is EPEVTQTPSHQVTQMGQEVILRCVPISNHLYFYWYRQILGQKVEFLVSFYNNEISEKSEIFDDQFSVERPDGSNFTLKIRSTKLEDSAMYFCASSDQENYGYTFGSGTRLTVV.

This clonotype is labeled as medium-sized. This chain connects TRBV19 to TRBJ1-1; D may be TRBD1 (5 bases). Trimming cost V 3 bases and J 5 bases, with 13 bases left between them. In germline, CDR1 is LNHDA, CDR2 SQIVND (reference sequence). The CDR3 contains 14 residues. The CDR3 spells CASSIGAGQTEAFF. CDR3 coding DNA: TGTGCCAGTAGTATCGGGGCGGGGCAAACTGAAGCTTTCTTT.

The V and J genes are TRBV20-1 and TRBJ2-5; 7 nucleotides agree with TRBD2. CDR1 and CDR2 from the germline V gene are DFQATT and SNEGSKA (reference sequence). CDR3 length: 15 residues. Trimming took 2 bases from V and 3 from J; bases not matched to a gene: 9. The CDR3 DNA follows: TGCAGTGCTAGACCCTGGGGAGGGGCGGAAGAGACCCAGTACTTC. Amino acid sequence: CSARPWGGAEETQYF.

This sequence joins TRBV18 and TRBJ1-6; 8 bases map to TRBD1. Germline CDR1 reads KGHSH; CDR2 reads LQKENI. The CDR3 sequence is 16 residues long. J was trimmed by 3 bases and V by 4 bases; bases with no gene match: 5. The DNA of the CDR3 is TGTGCCAGCTCACGAGAGGGACAGGTCTATAATTCACCCCTCCACTTT. It translates to CASSREGQVYNSPLHF.

Turning to this clonotype: One end of the junction varies from germline; a read error may be responsible. V is TRBV6-1 and J is TRBJ2-7, with D maybe TRBD2 (6 bases). The CDR3 sequence is 15 residues long. Germline CDR1 MNHNS, CDR2 SASEGT. The CDR3 DNA reads TGTGCCAGCAGAGAAGCGGGTAGGGGATACTACGAGCAGTACTTC. Encoded protein: CASREAGRGYYEQYF.